This T cell receptor (beta chain) was sequenced during a study of tumor and adjacent non-tumor tissue in lung cancer. Turning to the study itself: Stage I to III disease affected approximately 11 men and 5 women aged about 30 to 76.

RNA was extracted from bulk tissue without any cell sorting. Newly diagnosed lung cancer patients had thoracic surgery in China, August–late 2014, without prior chemotherapy. This clonotype was seen repeatedly, ten times or more. Its antigen is still unknown. General study results and limits: Compared with tumor, normal lung showed significantly lower TCR diversity. In normal lung, the top 100 clones were significantly more dominant than in tumor.

The library came from three nested PCR rounds adapted from ARM-PCR protocols. MiXCR was run by TCRdb on the multiplex PCR reads, yielding one entry per CDR3 protein. The table includes approximately 140,000 distinct CDR3 sequences, about 71% detected once. The sequenced material came from lung tumor tissue. The receptor comes from a man in his 60s with small cell lung cancer.

CDR3 loop: CSAIDRAKETQYF. The CDR3 DNA reads as TGCAGTGCTATCGACAGGGCCAAAGAGACCCAGTACTTC. This chain connects TRBV20-1 to TRBJ2-5; 7 bases agree with TRBD1. Germline V gene lookup returns CDR1 DFQATT and CDR2 SNEGSKA (reference sequence). The V segment lost 4 bases and the J segment 3 bases; nucleotides outside the gene matches: 5. There are 13 residues in the CDR3.